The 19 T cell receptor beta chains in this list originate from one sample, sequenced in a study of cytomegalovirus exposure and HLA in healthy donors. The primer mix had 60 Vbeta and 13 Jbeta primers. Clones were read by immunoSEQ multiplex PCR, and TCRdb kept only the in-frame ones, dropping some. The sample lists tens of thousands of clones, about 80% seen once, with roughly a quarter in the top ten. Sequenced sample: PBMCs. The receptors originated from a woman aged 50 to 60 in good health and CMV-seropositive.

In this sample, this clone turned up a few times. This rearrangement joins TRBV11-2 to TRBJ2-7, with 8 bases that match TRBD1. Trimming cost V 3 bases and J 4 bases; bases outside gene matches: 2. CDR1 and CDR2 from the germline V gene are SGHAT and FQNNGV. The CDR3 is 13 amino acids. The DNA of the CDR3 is TGTGCCAGCAGCTTCGGACAGGGTTACGAGCAGTACGTC. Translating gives CASSFGQGYEQYV.

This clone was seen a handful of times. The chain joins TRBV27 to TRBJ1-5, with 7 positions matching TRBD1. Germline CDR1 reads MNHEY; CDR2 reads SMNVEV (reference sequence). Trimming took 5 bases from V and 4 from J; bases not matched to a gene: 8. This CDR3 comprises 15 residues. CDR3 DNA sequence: TGTGCCAGCAGTAAGACCGGGACAGAGAATCAGCCCCAGCATTTT. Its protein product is CASSKTGTENQPQHF.

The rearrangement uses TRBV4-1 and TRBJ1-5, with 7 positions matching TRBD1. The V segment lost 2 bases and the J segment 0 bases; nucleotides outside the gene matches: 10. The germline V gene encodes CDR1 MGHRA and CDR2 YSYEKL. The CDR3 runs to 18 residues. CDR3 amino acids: CASSQRGGGGLSNQPQHF. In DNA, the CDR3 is TGCGCCAGCAGCCAAAGAGGTGGAGGGGGCCTTAGCAATCAGCCCCAGCATTTT.

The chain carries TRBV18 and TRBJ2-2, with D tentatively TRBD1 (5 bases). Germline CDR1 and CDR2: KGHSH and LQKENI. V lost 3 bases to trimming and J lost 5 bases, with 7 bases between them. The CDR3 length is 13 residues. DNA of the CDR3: TGTGCCAGCTCACCCGGACAAACCGGGGAGCTGTTTTTT. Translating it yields CASSPGQTGELFF.

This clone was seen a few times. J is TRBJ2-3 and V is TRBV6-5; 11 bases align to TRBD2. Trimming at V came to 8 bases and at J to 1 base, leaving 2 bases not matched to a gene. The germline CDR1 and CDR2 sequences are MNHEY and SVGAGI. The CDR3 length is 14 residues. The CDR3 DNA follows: TGTGCCAGCCAACTAGCGGGGGGCACAGATACGCAGTATTTT. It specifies CASQLAGGTDTQYF.

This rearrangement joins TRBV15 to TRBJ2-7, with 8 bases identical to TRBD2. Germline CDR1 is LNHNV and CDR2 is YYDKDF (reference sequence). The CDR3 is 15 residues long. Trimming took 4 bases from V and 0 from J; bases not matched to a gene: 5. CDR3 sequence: CATSKAGDSSYEQYF. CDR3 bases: TGTGCCACCAGCAAAGCGGGGGACTCCTCCTACGAGCAGTACTTC.

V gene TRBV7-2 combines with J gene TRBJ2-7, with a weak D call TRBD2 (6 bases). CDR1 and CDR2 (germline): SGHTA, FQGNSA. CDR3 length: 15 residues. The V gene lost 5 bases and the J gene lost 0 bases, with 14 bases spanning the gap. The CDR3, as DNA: TGTGCCAGCAGCCTCAGCGGGCCTAGCTCCTACGAGCAGTACTTC. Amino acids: CASSLSGPSSYEQYF.

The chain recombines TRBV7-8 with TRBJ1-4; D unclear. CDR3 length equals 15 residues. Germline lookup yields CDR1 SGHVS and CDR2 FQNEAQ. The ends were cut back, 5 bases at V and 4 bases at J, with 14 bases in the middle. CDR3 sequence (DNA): TGTGCCAGCAGCCCTACATTACAGCATAATGAAAAACTGTTTTTT. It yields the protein CASSPTLQHNEKLFF.

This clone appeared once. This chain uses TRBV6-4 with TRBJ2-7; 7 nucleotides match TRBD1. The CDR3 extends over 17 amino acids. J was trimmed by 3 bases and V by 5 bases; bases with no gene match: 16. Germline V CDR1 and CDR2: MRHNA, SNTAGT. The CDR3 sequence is CASSPDIRGQGSYEQYF. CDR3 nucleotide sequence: TGTGCCAGCAGTCCAGATATAAGGGGGCAGGGGAGCTACGAGCAGTACTTC.

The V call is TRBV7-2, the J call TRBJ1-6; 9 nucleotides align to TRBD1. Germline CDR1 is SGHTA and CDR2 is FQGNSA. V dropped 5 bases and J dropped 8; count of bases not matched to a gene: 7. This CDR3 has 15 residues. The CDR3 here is CASSTTRDRDSPLHF. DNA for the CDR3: TGTGCCAGCAGCACCACCCGGGACAGGGATTCACCCCTCCACTTT. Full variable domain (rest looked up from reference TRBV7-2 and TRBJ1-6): GAGVSQSPSNKVTEKGKDVELRCDPISGHTALYWYRQSLGQGLEFLIYFQGNSAPDKSGLPSDRFSAERTGGSVSTLTIQRTQQEDSAVYLCASSTTRDRDSPLHFGNGTRLTVT.

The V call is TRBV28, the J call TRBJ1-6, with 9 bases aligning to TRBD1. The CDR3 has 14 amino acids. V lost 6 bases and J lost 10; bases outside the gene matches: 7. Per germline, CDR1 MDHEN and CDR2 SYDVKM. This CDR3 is CASRSTGGGSPLHF. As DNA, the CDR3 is TGTGCCAGCAGGTCCACAGGGGGCGGGTCACCCCTCCACTTT.

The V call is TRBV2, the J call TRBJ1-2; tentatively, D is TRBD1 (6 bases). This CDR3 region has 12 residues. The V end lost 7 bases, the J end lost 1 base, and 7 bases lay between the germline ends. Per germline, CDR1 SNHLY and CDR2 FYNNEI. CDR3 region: CASTDSNYGYTF. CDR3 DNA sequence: TGTGCCAGCACGGACAGTAACTATGGCTACACCTTC.

The CDR3 nucleotides read TGCGCCAGCAGCACGGACGGGATCGGCCGGCAGTATTTT. It yields the protein CASSTDGIGRQYF. V usage is TRBV5-1 and J usage is TRBJ2-3; a weak D match, TRBD2 (5 bases). The V and J ends lost 4 bases and 11 bases respectively, with 17 bases between them. The CDR3 has 13 residues. Germline CDR1 is SGHRS and CDR2 is YFSETQ.

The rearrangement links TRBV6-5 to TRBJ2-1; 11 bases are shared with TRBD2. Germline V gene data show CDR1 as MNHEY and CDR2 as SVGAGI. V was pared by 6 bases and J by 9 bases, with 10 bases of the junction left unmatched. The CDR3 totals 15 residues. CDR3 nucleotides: TGTGCCAGCAGGCCTACTAGCGGGAGCCGTAGTGAGCAGTTCTTC. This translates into CASRPTSGSRSEQFF.

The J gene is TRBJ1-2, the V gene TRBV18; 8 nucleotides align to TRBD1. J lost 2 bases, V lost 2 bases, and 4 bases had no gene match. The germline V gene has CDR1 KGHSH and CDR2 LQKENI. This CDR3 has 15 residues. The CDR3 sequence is CASSPRTGKNYGYTF. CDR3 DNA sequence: TGTGCCAGCTCACCAAGGACAGGGAAAAACTATGGCTACACCTTC.

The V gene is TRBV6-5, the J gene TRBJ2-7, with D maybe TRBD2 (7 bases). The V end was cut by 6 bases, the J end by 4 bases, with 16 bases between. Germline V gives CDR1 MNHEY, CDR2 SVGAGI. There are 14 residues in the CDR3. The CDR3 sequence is CASSRLADRYEQYV. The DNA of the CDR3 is TGTGCCAGCAGCCGACTAGCCGACAGGTACGAGCAGTACGTC.

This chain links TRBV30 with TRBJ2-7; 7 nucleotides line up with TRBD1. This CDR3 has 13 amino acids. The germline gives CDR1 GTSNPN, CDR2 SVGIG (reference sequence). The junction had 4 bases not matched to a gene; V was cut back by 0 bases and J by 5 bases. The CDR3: CAWSVGGGNEQYF. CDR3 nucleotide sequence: TGTGCCTGGAGTGTAGGGGGCGGAAACGAGCAGTACTTC.

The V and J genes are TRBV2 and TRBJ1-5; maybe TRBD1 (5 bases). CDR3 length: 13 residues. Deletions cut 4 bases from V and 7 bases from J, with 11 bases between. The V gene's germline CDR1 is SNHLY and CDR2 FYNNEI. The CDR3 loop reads CASSVRGGQPQHF. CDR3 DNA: TGTGCCAGCAGTGTAAGGGGCGGACAGCCCCAGCATTTT.

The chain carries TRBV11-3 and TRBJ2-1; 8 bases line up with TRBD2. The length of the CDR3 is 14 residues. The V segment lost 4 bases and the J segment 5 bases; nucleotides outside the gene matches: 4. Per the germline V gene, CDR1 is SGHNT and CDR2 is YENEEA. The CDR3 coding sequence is TGTGCCAGCAGCTCCATAGCGGGGCACAATGAGCAGTTCTTC. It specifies CASSSIAGHNEQFF.